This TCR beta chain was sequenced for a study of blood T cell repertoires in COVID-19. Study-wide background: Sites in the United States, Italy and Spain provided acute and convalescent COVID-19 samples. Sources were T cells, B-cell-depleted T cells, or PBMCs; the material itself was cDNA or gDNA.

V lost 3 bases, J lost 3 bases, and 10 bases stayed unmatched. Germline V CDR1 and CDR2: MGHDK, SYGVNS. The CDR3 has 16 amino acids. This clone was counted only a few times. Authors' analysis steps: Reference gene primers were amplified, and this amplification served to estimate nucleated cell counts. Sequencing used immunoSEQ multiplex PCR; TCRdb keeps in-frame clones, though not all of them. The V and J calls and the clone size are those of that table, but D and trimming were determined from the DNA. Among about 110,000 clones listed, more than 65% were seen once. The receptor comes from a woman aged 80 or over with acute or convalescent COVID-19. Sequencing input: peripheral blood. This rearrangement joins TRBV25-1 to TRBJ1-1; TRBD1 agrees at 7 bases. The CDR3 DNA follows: TGTGCCAGCAGTGACGATAGACAGGGAACGCACACTGAAGCTTTCTTT. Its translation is CASSDDRQGTHTEAFF.